This T cell receptor beta chain is drawn from a study of Graves' ophthalmopathy and Graves' hyperthyroidism. Study-wide results and limits: Between ophthalmopathy and stable hyperthyroidism, a 13-signature model drew a separation with around 86% sensitivity and approximately 81% specificity.

For this clonotype: The antigen is not known.

V lost 0 bases and J 6 bases, leaving 17 bases between the germline ends. CDR1 is DFQATT, CDR2 SNEGSKA, per germline (reference sequence). This CDR3 contains 15 residues. Researchers turned away patients with other autoimmune diseases, uncontrolled infections, pregnancy or lactation. TCR beta CDR3 amplification used RNA transcripts. Second-round multiplex PCR came after first-round RT-PCR with HTBI primers. Via MiXCR, TCRdb re-called the multiplex PCR reads, giving one row per CDR3 protein. The sample has 740,000 or so distinct CDR3 sequences; approximately 40% are singletons. Sequenced material: peripheral blood. The rearrangement uses TRBV20-1 and TRBJ1-2; D is perhaps TRBD1 (6 bases). The TCR comes from an adult man with Graves' ophthalmopathy. The CDR3 spells CSARDRAAGGHGYTF. CDR3 nucleotide sequence: TGCAGTGCTAGAGATCGGGCGGCGGGGGGGCATGGCTACACCTTC.